This T cell receptor (beta chain) stems from a study of Ad26.COV2.S vaccination and SARS-CoV-2 variants. Findings and caveats of the study: Across vaccine and placebo recipients, the breadth of non-spike TCRs was similar. Vaccine recipients had higher spike-specific TCR breadth than placebo recipients.

As regards this clone: Its specificity is not known.

The table came from immunoSEQ multiplex PCR; TCRdb's copy has only in-frame clones and leaves some out. The sample records 300,000 to 450,000 clones, approximately 90% being singletons. Germline V CDR1 and CDR2: SGHVS, FNYEAQ. The ends lost 1 base at V and 1 base at J; junction bases unmatched: 6. This CDR3 is 16 amino acids long. The receptor was isolated from a human donor who had recovered from COVID-19. V gene TRBV7-6 combines with J gene TRBJ2-5, with 7 positions matching TRBD1. Sequencing was performed on peripheral blood, taken after recovery from COVID-19. CDR3 nucleotide sequence: TGTGCCAGCAGCTTAGGCGCAGGGGGACCCCAAGAGACCCAGTACTTC. It codes for CASSLGAGGPQETQYF.